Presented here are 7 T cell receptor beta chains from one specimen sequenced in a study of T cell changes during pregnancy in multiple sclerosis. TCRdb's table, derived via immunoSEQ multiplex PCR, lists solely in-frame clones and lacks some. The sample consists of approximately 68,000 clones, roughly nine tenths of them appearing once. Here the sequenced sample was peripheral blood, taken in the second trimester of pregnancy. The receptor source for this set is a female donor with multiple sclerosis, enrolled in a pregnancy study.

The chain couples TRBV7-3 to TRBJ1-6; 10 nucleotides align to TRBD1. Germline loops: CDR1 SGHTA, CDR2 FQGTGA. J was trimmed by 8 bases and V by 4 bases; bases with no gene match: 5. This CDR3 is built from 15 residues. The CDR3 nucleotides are TGTGCCAGCAGCTCCAAGGGACAGGGGTATTCACCCCTCCACTTT. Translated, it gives CASSSKGQGYSPLHF.

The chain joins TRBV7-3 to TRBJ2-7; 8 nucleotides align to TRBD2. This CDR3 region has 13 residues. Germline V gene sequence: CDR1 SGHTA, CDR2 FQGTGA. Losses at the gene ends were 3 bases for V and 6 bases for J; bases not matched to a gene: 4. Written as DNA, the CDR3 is TGTGCCAGCAGCTTTTCAACTAGCGGCGAGCAGTACTTC. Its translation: CASSFSTSGEQYF.

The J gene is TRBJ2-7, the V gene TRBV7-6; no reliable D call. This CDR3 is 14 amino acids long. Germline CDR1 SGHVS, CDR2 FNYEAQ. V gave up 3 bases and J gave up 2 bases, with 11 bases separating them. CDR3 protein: CASSLVLETYEQYF. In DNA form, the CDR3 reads TGTGCCAGCAGCTTGGTTCTAGAGACCTACGAGCAGTACTTC.

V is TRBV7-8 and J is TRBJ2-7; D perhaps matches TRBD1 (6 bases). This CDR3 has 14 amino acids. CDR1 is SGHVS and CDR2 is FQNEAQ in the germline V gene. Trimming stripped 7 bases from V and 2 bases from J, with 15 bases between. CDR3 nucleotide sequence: TGTGCCAGCACCCGGGATAGGGGGACCTACGAGCAGTACTTC. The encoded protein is CASTRDRGTYEQYF.

The CDR3 region has the DNA TGTGCCAGCTCACCAAGGGGCGAGACCCAGTACTTC. This codes for CASSPRGETQYF. The chain links TRBV18 to TRBJ2-5; the D gene is possibly TRBD1 (5 bases). Germline CDR1 and CDR2: KGHSH and LQKENI. This CDR3 has 12 residues. The V end was cut by 2 bases, the J end by 5 bases, with 6 bases between.

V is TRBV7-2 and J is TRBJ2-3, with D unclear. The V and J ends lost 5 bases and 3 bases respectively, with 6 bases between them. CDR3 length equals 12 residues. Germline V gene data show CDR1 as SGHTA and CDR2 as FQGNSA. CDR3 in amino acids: CASSPRTDTQYF. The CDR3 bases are TGTGCCAGCAGCCCGCGGACAGATACGCAGTATTTT. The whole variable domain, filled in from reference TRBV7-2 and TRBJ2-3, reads GAGVSQSPSNKVTEKGKDVELRCDPISGHTALYWYRQSLGQGLEFLIYFQGNSAPDKSGLPSDRFSAERTGGSVSTLTIQRTQQEDSAVYLCASSPRTDTQYFGPGTRLTVL.

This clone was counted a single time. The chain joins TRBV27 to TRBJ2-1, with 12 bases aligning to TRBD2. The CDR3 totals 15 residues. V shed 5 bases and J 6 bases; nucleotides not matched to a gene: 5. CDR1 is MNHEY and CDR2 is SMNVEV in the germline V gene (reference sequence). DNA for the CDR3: TGTGCCAGCAGTCCCCTAGCGGGAGGGGGCAATGAGCAGTTCTTC. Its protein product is CASSPLAGGGNEQFF.